A selection of T cell receptor beta chains follows, all from one sample in a study of post-analysis software for immune sequencing data. MiXCR, run by TCRdb on the PCR reads, gives a single entry per CDR3 protein. The data show approximately 690,000 distinct CDR3 sequences, with over 45% seen just once and about 10% held by the top ten. The sequenced sample consisted of blood. These receptors all come from a girl aged 2-9 years with multiple sclerosis. Both conserved end residues are trimmed from each CDR3. A D gene is named only where the DNA matches it firmly. Where a row states a size, it is once, few, many or the class of an expanded clone; other rows omit it.

v_gene,d_gene,abundance,CDR3aa
TRBV9,TRBD2,.,ASSESGRAGYEQF
TRBV11-2,TRBD2,.,ASSSGLAETETQY
TRBV13,TRBD1,few,ASSRSGQGSNEQF
TRBV6-2/TRBV6-3,.,many,ASSENTEAF
TRBV6-4,.,.,ASSDTGGPWADTQY
TRBV14,.,.,ASSQPPRTRRGETQY
TRBV12-3/TRBV12-4,.,few,ASRGTDNYGYT
TRBV10-2,.,.,ASRVGGTSIEQY
TRBV12-3/TRBV12-4,.,few,ASSSGTTMNTEAF
TRBV7-2,.,.,ASSLVSGRGGQETQY
TRBV29-1,TRBD1,few,SVTGTATTNEKLF
TRBV7-9,.,.,ASSLDLGSDQY
TRBV5-6,.,once,ASSTPQSGGYT
TRBV5-5,.,.,ASSLPEGTLYGYT
TRBV6-5,.,.,ASSYEAGQTSYEQY
TRBV12-3/TRBV12-4,.,few,ASSFGARGENYGYT
TRBV6-6,TRBD1,.,ASRSRDSQETQY
TRBV5-5,.,.,ASSLHRETDTQY
TRBV6-6,.,.,ASRQGAAYNEQF
TRBV4-2,.,.,ASSQGRQGVRGKLF
TRBV15,.,.,ATSRPSTDTQY
TRBV20-1,.,.,SAAGTPGWRSQY
TRBV2,.,few,ASSVTGTNYGYT
TRBV10-3,.,.,AISEVGSYYGYT
TRBV25-1,.,few,ASSDPPQETQY
TRBV6-5,.,few,AIRGEATDTQY
TRBV29-1,.,.,SVRSRLANYGYT
TRBV29-1,.,.,SVQSPGTNYGYT
TRBV20-1,TRBD1,few,SARDLGTGSYEQY
TRBV5-4,.,.,ASSHDGGASEQF
TRBV4-3,TRBD2,once,ASGQEELAGAGFNEQF